The 3 T cell receptor beta chains listed next were all sequenced from one sample in a study of cytotoxic CD8 clonotypes in ibrutinib-treated CLL (dated by TCRdb to about 2021). Library preparation was by the immunoSEQ multiplex PCR assay. TCRdb took this table from immuneACCESS and kept in-frame rearrangements with V and J called. Such tables lack part of the clones; where checked against another copy, unresolved V genes explain under half of the gap, and the rest is unexplained. Recorded for this sample are about 72,000 clones; 80% of them occurred a single time. Clones ranked in the top ten supply roughly 7.1% of the sample. This specimen's time point label, per the study, means: progressive disease on ibrutinib. The starting material was PBMCs, obtained at disease progression, from a patient treated with ibrutinib. The receptors derive from a human donor with chronic lymphocytic leukemia.

J is TRBJ2-1 and V is TRBV27; TRBD1 matches at 7 bases. Looked up from germline, CDR1 is MNHEY and CDR2 is SMNVEV (reference sequence). The CDR3 totals 13 residues. V shed 6 bases and J 2 bases; nucleotides not matched to a gene: 1. CDR3 sequence reads: CASRGTAYNEQFF. The DNA for the CDR3 is TGTGCCAGCAGGGGGACAGCCTACAATGAGCAGTTCTTC.

The chain joins TRBV6-1 to TRBJ2-3; D call uncertain. Trimming pared 2 bases from V and 6 bases from J, leaving 9 bases between. The CDR3 has 13 residues. CDR1 and CDR2 from the germline V gene are MNHNS and SASEGT. CDR3 protein: CASSEIRKDTQYF. As DNA, the CDR3 is TGTGCCAGCAGTGAAATCCGGAAGGATACGCAGTATTTT.

V is TRBV5-1 and J is TRBJ2-1, with a possible D match to TRBD2 (6 bases). The germline CDR1 and CDR2 sequences are SGHRS and YFSETQ. The CDR3 has 16 amino acids. Trimming took 0 bases from V and 7 from J, leaving 17 bases between them. CDR3 nucleotide sequence: TGCGCCAGCAGCTTGGAGGGCGGGATGGCCGGGAATGAGCAGTTCTTC. Residues: CASSLEGGMAGNEQFF.